Included here is one T cell receptor (beta chain) sequence, with context. Its antigen is unknown. The method was immunoSEQ multiplex PCR; TCRdb's version includes in-frame clones alone and lacks a portion of them. The sample holds 110,000 to 150,000 clones, under 95% seen once. The source of the sample is a study of T cell responses to AZD1222 COVID-19 vaccine. Whole-study context: Second-dose recipients at about 4 or about 12 weeks were treated as one pooled group. Overall study findings and caveats: Donors were mostly white British, more females; clonal diversity possibly underestimated. A rise in Spike-specific TCR breadth and depth followed two AZD1222 doses. Epitopes outside B.1.351 and B.1.1.7 mutated regions reportedly drew nearly half of spike TCRs.

V lost 7 bases and J 0 bases, leaving 19 bases between the germline ends. The CDR3 spans 17 residues. Germline V gene data show CDR1 as MDHEN and CDR2 as SYDVKM. This receptor was identified in an adult in good health. The sequences come from peripheral blood, collected on day 0 of AZD1222 vaccination. J is TRBJ1-5 and V is TRBV28; D not resolved. The CDR3 is CASNDFGKGSSNQPQHF. The CDR3 DNA follows: TGTGCCAGCAACGACTTTGGGAAAGGGTCTAGCAATCAGCCCCAGCATTTT.